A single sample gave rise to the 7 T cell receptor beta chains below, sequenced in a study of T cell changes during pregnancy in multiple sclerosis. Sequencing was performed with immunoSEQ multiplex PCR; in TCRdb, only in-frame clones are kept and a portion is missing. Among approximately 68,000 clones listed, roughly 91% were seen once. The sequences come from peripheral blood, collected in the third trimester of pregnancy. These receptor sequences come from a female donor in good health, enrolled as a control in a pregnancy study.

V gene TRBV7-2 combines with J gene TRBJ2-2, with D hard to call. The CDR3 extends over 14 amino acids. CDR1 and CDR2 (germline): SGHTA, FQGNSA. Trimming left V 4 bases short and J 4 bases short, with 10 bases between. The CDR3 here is CASSSNYFTGELFF. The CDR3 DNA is TGTGCCAGCAGCTCCAACTACTTCACCGGGGAGCTGTTTTTT.

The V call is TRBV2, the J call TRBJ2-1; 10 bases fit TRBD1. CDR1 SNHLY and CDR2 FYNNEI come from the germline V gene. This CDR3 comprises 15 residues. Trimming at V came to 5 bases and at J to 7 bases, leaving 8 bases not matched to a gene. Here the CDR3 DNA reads TGTGCCAGCAGTCCCCGGGACAGGGGAGGGAATGAGCAGTTCTTC. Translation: CASSPRDRGGNEQFF.

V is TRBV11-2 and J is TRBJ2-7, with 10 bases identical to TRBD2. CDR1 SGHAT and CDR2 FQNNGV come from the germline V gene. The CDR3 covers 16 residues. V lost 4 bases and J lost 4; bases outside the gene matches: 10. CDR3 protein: CASSSLPPLAGYEQYF. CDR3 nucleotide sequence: TGTGCCAGCAGCTCCCTCCCCCCACTAGCGGGGTACGAGCAGTACTTC.

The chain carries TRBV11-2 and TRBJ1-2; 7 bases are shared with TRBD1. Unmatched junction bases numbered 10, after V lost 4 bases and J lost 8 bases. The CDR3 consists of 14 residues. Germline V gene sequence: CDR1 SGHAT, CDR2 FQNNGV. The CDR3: CASSYEQGSVGYTF. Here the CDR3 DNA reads TGTGCCAGCAGCTACGAACAGGGGTCCGTGGGCTACACCTTC.

The chain's CDR3 is CASSEARSGGLIYGYTF. As DNA, the CDR3 is TGTGCCAGCAGTGAAGCGCGTTCGGGGGGGCTCATCTATGGCTACACCTTC. This chain links TRBV6-1 with TRBJ1-2; tentatively, D is TRBD1 (6 bases). Trimming took 0 bases from V and 4 from J, leaving 18 bases between them. The CDR3 runs to 17 residues. From germline, CDR1 is MNHNS and CDR2 SASEGT.

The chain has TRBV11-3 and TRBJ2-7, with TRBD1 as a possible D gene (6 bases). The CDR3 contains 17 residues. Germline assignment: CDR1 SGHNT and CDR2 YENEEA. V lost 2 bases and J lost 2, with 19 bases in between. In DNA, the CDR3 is TGTGCCAGCAGCTTAAGGGCTGGGGGCTCGACCACCTACGAGCAGTACTTC. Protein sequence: CASSLRAGGSTTYEQYF. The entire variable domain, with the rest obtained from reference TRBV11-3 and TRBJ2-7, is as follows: EAGVVQSPRYKIIEKKQPVAFWCNPISGHNTLYWYLQNLGQGPELLIRYENEEAVDDSQLPKDRFSAERLKGVDSTLKIQPAELGDSAVYLCASSLRAGGSTTYEQYFGPGTRLTVT.

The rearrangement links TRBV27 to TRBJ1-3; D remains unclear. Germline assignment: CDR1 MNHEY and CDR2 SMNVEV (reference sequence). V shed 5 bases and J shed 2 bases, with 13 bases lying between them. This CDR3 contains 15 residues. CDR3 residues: CASSPTPGAGNTIYF. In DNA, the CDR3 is TGTGCCAGCAGTCCAACCCCCGGGGCTGGAAACACCATATATTTT.